Below, 4 T cell receptor beta chains from the same sample are listed, as sequenced in a study of T cells in Graves' hyperthyroidism and ophthalmopathy. The investigators amplified TCR beta CDR3 regions from RNA transcripts. HTBI primers drove first-round RT-PCR of the TCR CDR3. TCRdb re-called the multiplex PCR reads through MiXCR, storing one row per CDR3 protein. The sample yields hundreds of thousands of distinct CDR3 sequences, 38% seen once. The sample consisted of blood. The receptors come from a man aged 18 to 29 with Graves' hyperthyroidism.

CDR3 protein: CAIGQDNQPQHF. The DNA for the CDR3 is TGTGCCATCGGCCAGGACAATCAGCCCCAGCATTTT. The V call is TRBV10-3, the J call TRBJ1-5; D not certain. Germline loops: CDR1 ENHRY, CDR2 SYGVKD. This CDR3 is built from 12 residues. V was clipped by 8 bases and J by 3 bases, with 8 bases between them.

V is TRBV2 and J is TRBJ2-7; no clear D gene. The V end lost 3 bases, the J end lost 3 bases, and 12 bases lay between the germline ends. CDR1 is SNHLY and CDR2 is FYNNEI in the germline V gene. The CDR3 has 14 amino acids. CDR3 sequence (DNA): TGTGCCAGCAGTGATGTGGAGAAGAACTACGAGCAGTACTTC. As protein: CASSDVEKNYEQYF.

V gene TRBV4-3 combines with J gene TRBJ1-1; D is undetermined. There are 13 residues in the CDR3. Germline lookup yields CDR1 LGHNA and CDR2 YSLEER. The germline V and J ends were trimmed by 1 base and 7 bases, with 10 bases remaining between them. CDR3 sequence reads: CASSQGAGIEAFF. The CDR3 bases are TGCGCCAGCAGCCAAGGGGCGGGGATTGAAGCTTTCTTT.

The V call is TRBV9, the J call TRBJ2-2, with TRBD2 as a possible D gene (7 bases). V shed 4 bases and J shed 8 bases, with 18 bases lying between them. The CDR3 is made up of 15 amino acids. CDR1 and CDR2 from the germline V gene are SGDLS and YYNGEE. The CDR3 spells CASSPGGAPPGELFF. Written as DNA, the CDR3 is TGTGCCAGCAGCCCGGGGGGCGCACCGCCAGGGGAGCTGTTTTTT.